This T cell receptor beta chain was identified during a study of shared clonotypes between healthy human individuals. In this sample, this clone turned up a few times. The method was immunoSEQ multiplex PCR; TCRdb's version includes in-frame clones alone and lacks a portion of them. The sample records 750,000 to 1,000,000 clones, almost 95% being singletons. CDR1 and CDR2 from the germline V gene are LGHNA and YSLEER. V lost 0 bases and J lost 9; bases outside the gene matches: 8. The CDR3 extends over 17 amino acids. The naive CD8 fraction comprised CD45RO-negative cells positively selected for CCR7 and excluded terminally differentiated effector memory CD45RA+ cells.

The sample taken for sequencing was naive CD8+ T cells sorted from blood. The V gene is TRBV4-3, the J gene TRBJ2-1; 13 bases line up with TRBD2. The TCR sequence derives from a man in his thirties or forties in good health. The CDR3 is CASSQDLTSGRNFEQFF. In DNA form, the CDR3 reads TGCGCCAGCAGCCAAGACTTGACTAGCGGGAGGAACTTTGAGCAGTTCTTC.